A single T cell receptor (beta chain) is shown here with its context. What it binds is not known. The V end lost 5 bases, the J end lost 1 base, and 17 bases lay between the germline ends. This CDR3 is 16 amino acids long. Germline CDR1 is SGHAT and CDR2 is FQNNGV. Time point of the sample: identical roughly 11-day culture without peptide (control). Each of several ELISpot-reactive candidate peptides was used for roughly 11-day stimulation. The sample originates from a study of PD-1 blockade in mismatch repair-deficient tumors. Study findings and constraints: Tumor-resident clones, often absent from pretreatment blood, expanded after pembrolizumab and then contracted.

Measured with immunoSEQ multiplex PCR; TCRdb has only the in-frame clones, and not every one. The sample includes more than 13,000 clones, 70% to 90% of them seen just once. The gene calls are TRBV11-2 and TRBJ1-2, with D perhaps TRBD1 (5 bases). This specimen consisted of cells cultured in vitro, obtained from a patient treated with pembrolizumab. This sequence was found in an adult with mismatch repair-deficient cancer. CDR3 DNA: TGTGCCAGCAGCCCCCCACGGGGCAGGGTTAACTATGGCTACACCTTC. As protein: CASSPPRGRVNYGYTF.